The clone carrying this TCR beta chain was observed at least ten times. Its cognate antigen is unknown. Recruitment covered hyperthyroidism patients aged 18 to 65 whose new diagnosis was of under 2 months' duration. The diagnosis was founded upon clinical symptoms, serum thyroxine, TRAb, thyroid ultrasound and orbital computed tomography. Transcripts of RNA were the source for amplifying TCR beta CDR3 regions. The first round was an RT-PCR with HTBI primers, and the second round was a multiplex PCR. From the multiplex PCR reads, TCRdb called clonotypes with MiXCR, one entry per CDR3 protein. The sample lists some 1.1 million distinct CDR3 sequences, less than 45% occurring once. These data come from a study of Graves' ophthalmopathy and Graves' hyperthyroidism. Notes on the study in general: Blood also harbored most expanded thyroid clonotypes above 0.001 frequency. The model's ophthalmopathy progression predictions had about 69% sensitivity and approximately 72% specificity.

The CDR3 is 16 residues long. Germline V gene data show CDR1 as SGHAT and CDR2 as FQNNGV. V lost 5 bases and J 8 bases, leaving 19 bases between the germline ends. The V gene is TRBV11-2, the J gene TRBJ1-6; maybe TRBD1 (5 bases). The sample comprised peripheral blood or thyroid tissue (not recorded which). This receptor was taken from an adult man with Graves' hyperthyroidism. CDR3 in amino acids: CASSPSAGGRYSPLHF. For the CDR3, the DNA is TGTGCCAGCAGCCCTAGCGCGGGGGGGAGATATTCACCCCTCCACTTT.